This entry features one TCR beta chain sequence. Time point indicated: archival surgical resection tumor tissue. CDR1 and CDR2 (germline): KGHSH, LQKENI. The V gene lost 3 bases and the J gene lost 5 bases, with 14 bases spanning the gap. CDR3 length equals 15 residues. Measured with immunoSEQ multiplex PCR; TCRdb has only the in-frame clones, and not every one. The profile shows about a thousand clones, roughly three quarters of them singletons. This sample was taken from a study of PD-1 blockade in mismatch repair-deficient tumors. The chain has TRBV18 and TRBJ1-5; TRBD1 is a possible D gene (6 bases). The source is an adult with mismatch repair-deficient cancer. Sequencing used primary tumor tissue, obtained from a patient treated with pembrolizumab. CDR3 sequence reads: CASSPPPGGHQPQHF. In DNA form, the CDR3 reads TGTGCCAGCTCACCCCCCCCCGGGGGCCATCAGCCCCAGCATTTT.